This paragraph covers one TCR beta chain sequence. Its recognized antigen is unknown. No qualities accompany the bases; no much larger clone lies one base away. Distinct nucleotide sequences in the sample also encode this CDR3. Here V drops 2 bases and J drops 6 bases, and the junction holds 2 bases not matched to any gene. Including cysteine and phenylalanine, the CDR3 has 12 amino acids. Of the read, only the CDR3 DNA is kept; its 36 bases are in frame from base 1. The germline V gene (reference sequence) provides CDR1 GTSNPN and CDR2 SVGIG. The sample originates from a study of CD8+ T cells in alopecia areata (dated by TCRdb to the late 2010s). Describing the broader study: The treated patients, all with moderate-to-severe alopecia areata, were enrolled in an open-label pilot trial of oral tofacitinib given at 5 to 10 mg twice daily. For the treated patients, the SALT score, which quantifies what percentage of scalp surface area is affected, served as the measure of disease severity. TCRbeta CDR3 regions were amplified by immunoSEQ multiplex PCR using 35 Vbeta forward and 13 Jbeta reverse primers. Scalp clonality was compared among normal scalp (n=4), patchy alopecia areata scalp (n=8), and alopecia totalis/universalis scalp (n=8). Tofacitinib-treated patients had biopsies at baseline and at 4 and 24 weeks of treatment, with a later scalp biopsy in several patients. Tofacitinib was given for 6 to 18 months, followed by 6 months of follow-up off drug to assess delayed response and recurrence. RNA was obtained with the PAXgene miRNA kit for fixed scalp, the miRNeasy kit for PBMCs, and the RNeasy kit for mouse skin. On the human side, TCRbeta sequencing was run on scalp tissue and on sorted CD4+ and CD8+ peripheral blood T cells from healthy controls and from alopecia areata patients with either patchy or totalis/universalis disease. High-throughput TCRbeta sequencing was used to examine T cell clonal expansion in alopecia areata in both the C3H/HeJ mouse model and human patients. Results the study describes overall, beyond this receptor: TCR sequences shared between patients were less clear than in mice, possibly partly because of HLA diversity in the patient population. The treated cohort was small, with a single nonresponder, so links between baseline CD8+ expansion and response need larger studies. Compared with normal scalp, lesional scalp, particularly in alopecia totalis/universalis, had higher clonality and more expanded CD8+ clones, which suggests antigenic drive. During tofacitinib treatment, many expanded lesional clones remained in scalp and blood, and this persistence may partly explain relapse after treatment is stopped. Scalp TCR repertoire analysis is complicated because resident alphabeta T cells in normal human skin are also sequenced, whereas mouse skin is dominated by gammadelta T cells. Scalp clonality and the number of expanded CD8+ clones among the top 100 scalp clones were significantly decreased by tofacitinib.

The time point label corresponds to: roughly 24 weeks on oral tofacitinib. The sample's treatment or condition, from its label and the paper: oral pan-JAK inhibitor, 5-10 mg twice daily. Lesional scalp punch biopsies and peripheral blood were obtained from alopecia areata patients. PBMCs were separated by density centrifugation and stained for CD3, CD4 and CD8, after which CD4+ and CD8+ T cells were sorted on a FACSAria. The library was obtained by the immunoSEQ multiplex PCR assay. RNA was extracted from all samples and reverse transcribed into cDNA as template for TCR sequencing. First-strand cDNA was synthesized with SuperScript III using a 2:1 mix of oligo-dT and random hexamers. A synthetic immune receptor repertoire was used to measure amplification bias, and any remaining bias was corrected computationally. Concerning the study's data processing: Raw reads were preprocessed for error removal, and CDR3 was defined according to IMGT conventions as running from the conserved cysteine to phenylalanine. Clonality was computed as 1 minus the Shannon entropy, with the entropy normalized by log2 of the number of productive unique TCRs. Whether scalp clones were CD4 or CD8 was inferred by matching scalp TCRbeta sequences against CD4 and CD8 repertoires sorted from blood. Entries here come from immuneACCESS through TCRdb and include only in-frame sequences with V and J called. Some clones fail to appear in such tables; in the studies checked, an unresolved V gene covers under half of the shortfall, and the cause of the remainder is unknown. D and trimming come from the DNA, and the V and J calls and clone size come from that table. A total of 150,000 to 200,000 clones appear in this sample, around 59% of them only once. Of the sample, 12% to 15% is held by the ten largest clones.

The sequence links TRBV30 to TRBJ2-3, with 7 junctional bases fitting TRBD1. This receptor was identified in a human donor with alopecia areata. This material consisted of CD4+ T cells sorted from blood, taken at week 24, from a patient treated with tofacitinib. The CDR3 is CAWSRQGDTQYF. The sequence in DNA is TGTGCCTGGAGTCGACAGGGTGATACGCAGTATTTT. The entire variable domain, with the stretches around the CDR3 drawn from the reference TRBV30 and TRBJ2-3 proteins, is SQTIHQWPATLVQPVGSPLSLECTVEGTSNPNLYWYRQAAGRGLQLLFYSVGIGQISSEVPQNLSASRPQDRQFILSSKKLLLSDSGFYLCAWSRQGDTQYFGPGTRLTVL.